This TCR beta chain was obtained from a study of identical twins. Overall study results and limits: Memory repertoires showed no such pattern, whereas abundant cord blood beta clonotypes carried fewer insertions. It was out-of-frame TCR alpha sharing in monozygotic twins that models underestimated. Instead of following the same donors, the conclusions were based on cross-sectional statistical analysis. Invariant T cells like MAIT and iNKT could partly confound the zero-insertion analyses.

This clonotype turned up a few times. Its antigen is not identified. TCRdb fed the 5' RACE reads into MiXCR, producing one record per CDR3 protein. The sample consists of 200,000 to 250,000 distinct CDR3 sequences, approximately 7% of them appearing once. The same data also went into a second study, on yellow fever vaccine responses in identical twins.

The clonotype was recovered from a young woman in good health. Source material: memory (CD45RO+) T cells sorted from blood.

In DNA, the CDR3 is TGTGCCAGCAGTTACTCGAGTCTAGCGGGGGGCCTTAGGGATACGCAGTATTTT. It is translated as CASSYSSLAGGLRDTQYF. This chain connects TRBV6-5 to TRBJ2-3; 11 nucleotides align to TRBD2. V was clipped by 0 bases and J by 6 bases; unmatched bases: 11. The germline CDR1 and CDR2 sequences are MNHEY and SVGAGI. The CDR3 runs to 18 residues.